The TCR beta chain under discussion was sequenced for a study of shared clonotypes between healthy human individuals. In the study overall: Donors had three CD4 naive, three CD4 memory, two CD8 naive and one CD8 memory plate apiece.

At deep level, the assay was performed. The data were produced by immunoSEQ multiplex PCR, yet TCRdb's version contains in-frame clones alone and is incomplete. The table includes 1.6 million or so clones, about 96% detected once. CDR1 and CDR2 (germline): MNHEY, SVGAGI. With 2 bases removed from V and 5 bases from J, the gap between germline ends came to 12 bases. The length of the CDR3 is 15 residues. The receptor comes from a young man in good health. Sequencing was done on a sample of naive CD4+ T cells sorted from blood. Sample subset: CD45RA+ positively selected. The V and J genes are TRBV6-5 and TRBJ1-4; D not certain. The CDR3 bases are TGTGCCAGCAGTTACGGGCCGAACGCAAATGAAAAACTGTTTTTT. Protein sequence: CASSYGPNANEKLFF.